This passage covers 24 T cell receptor beta chains from one sample sequenced in a study of blood T cell repertoires in COVID-19. Clones were read by immunoSEQ multiplex PCR, and TCRdb kept only the in-frame ones, dropping some. This repertoire shows 110,000 or so clones, 85% found once; its top ten account for about an eighth. Material: peripheral blood. The source of these receptors is a human donor in a cohort sampled during active COVID-19.

The chain carries TRBV27 and TRBJ2-7; 7 positions agree with TRBD2. V was pared by 8 bases and J by 3 bases, with 10 bases of the junction left unmatched. From germline, CDR1 is MNHEY and CDR2 SMNVEV (reference sequence). This CDR3 has 14 amino acids. The CDR3 DNA sequence: TGTGCCAGCGGGTGGGGGGGACCATACTACGAGCAGTACTTC. This codes for CASGWGGPYYEQYF.

The chain couples TRBV7-9 to TRBJ1-5; D ambiguous. Looked up from germline, CDR1 is SEHNR and CDR2 is FQNEAQ (reference sequence). Trimming shortened V by 1 base and J by 0 bases, and 7 bases separated the two germline ends. CDR3 length: 15 residues. For the CDR3, the DNA is TGTGCCAGCAGCTTAGGAGCGGGTAGCAATCAGCCCCAGCATTTT. This gives the protein CASSLGAGSNQPQHF.

The chain uses TRBV6-6 and TRBJ2-3; TRBD2 agrees at 8 bases. This CDR3 has 17 residues. Germline CDR1 is MNHNY and CDR2 is SVGAGI (reference sequence). The V and J ends lost 5 bases and 0 bases, in that order; junction bases with no gene match: 10. CDR3: CASSPSLAGQSTDTQYF. Here the CDR3 DNA reads TGTGCCAGCAGTCCCTCCCTAGCGGGTCAAAGCACAGATACGCAGTATTTT.

This clone was observed a handful of times. This chain uses TRBV6-6 with TRBJ1-6; D is ambiguous. The germline CDR1 and CDR2 sequences are MNHNY and SVGAGI (reference sequence). V lost 6 bases and J lost 8, with 8 bases in between. CDR3 size: 12 residues. CDR3 in amino acids: CASRRLDSPLHF. CDR3 coding DNA: TGTGCCAGCAGACGACTCGATTCACCCCTCCACTTT.

The count of this clone is one. The chain employs TRBV4-3 and TRBJ2-3; maybe TRBD2 (5 bases). The CDR3 is made up of 16 amino acids. Germline CDR1 LGHNA, CDR2 YSLEER. The V and J ends lost 5 bases and 0 bases respectively, with 15 bases between them. CDR3 bases: TGCGCCAGCAGCTTACTAGGCCCGTCGAGCACAGATACGCAGTATTTT. Its translation is CASSLLGPSSTDTQYF.

This clone was recorded only once. The gene calls are TRBV24-1 and TRBJ2-3, with D perhaps TRBD2 (6 bases). Germline values: CDR1 KGHDR, CDR2 SFDVKD. The CDR3 is 16 amino acids. Trimming cost V 4 bases and J 1 base, with 14 bases left between them. The CDR3 reads CATSDLTSTGTDTQYF. CDR3 DNA: TGTGCCACCAGTGACCTGACTAGTACCGGCACAGATACGCAGTATTTT.

In this sample, this clone turned up once. This chain joins TRBV3-1 (or the pseudogene TRBV3-2) and TRBJ2-1, with 9 positions matching TRBD2. Germline V gene sequence: CDR1 LGHDT, CDR2 YNNKEL (reference sequence). Trimming at V came to 1 base and at J to 5 bases, leaving 12 bases not matched to a gene. The CDR3 runs 18 residues. The CDR3 is CASSQAKRGARSHNEQFF. The CDR3 nucleotides read TGTGCCAGCAGCCAAGCTAAGCGGGGGGCCCGGTCCCACAATGAGCAGTTCTTC.

This chain uses TRBV4-3 with TRBJ2-3, with D possibly TRBD2 on 6 matching bases. Trimming took 4 bases from V and 2 from J, leaving 16 bases between them. The CDR3 is 16 amino acids. Germline V gene sequence: CDR1 LGHNA, CDR2 YSLEER. The CDR3: CASSLSLAEPTDTQYF. The CDR3 DNA reads TGCGCCAGCAGCCTTTCCTTAGCGGAACCCACAGATACGCAGTATTTT.

The chain links TRBV7-3 to TRBJ2-2, with D possibly being TRBD1 (5 bases). CDR1 and CDR2 from the germline V gene are SGHTA and FQGTGA. The V gene lost 2 bases and the J gene lost 0 bases, with 10 bases spanning the gap. The CDR3 extends over 16 amino acids. The CDR3 DNA reads as TGTGCCAGCAGCTTATTGGGGCTAGCGAACACCGGGGAGCTGTTTTTT. It yields the protein CASSLLGLANTGELFF.

V usage is TRBV7-2 and J usage is TRBJ2-5; 10 bases match TRBD2. This CDR3 has 15 residues. With 5 bases clipped from V and 4 bases from J, the junction kept 7 bases outside the gene matches. Germline CDR1 SGHTA, CDR2 FQGNSA. This CDR3 is CASSARTSGRETQYF. The CDR3 region has the DNA TGTGCCAGCAGCGCTCGGACTAGCGGAAGAGAGACCCAGTACTTC.

This clone was found a few times. V and J are TRBV20-1 and TRBJ1-2; perhaps TRBD1 as D (6 bases). The CDR3 runs to 11 residues. Germline CDR1 DFQATT, CDR2 SNEGSKA (reference sequence). V lost 3 bases, J lost 7 bases, and 9 bases lay in between. The CDR3 nucleotides are TGCAGTGCTAGCAGGGGACGTGGCTACACCTTC. This sequence encodes CSASRGRGYTF.

The V call is TRBV29-1, the J call TRBJ1-6; a weak D match, TRBD1 (6 bases). V was trimmed by 0 bases and J by 2 bases, leaving 14 bases between them. The CDR3 runs to 17 residues. Germline values: CDR1 SQVTM, CDR2 ANQGSEA. CDR3 amino acids: CSVEDLLQGPYNSPLHF. Written as DNA, the CDR3 is TGCAGCGTTGAAGATCTTCTCCAGGGGCCCTATAATTCACCCCTCCACTTT.

The chain couples TRBV5-1 to TRBJ1-4; D not resolved. V lost 1 base and J 3 bases, leaving 4 bases between the germline ends. The V gene's germline CDR1 is SGHRS and CDR2 YFSETQ. The CDR3 loop spans 13 amino acids. The CDR3 region is CASSLNSNEKLFF. DNA of the CDR3: TGCGCCAGCAGCTTGAACTCTAATGAAAAACTGTTTTTT.

The rearrangement joins TRBV19 to TRBJ2-7; no definite D call. The CDR3 extends over 13 amino acids. The V end was cut by 0 bases, the J end by 3 bases, with 6 bases between. Germline CDR1 LNHDA, CDR2 SQIVND (reference sequence). The CDR3: CASSIEASYEQYF. For the CDR3, the DNA is TGTGCCAGTAGTATAGAGGCTAGCTACGAGCAGTACTTC.

The V gene is TRBV7-6, the J gene TRBJ1-4; D may be TRBD1 (5 bases). V gave up 5 bases and J gave up 1 base, with 11 bases separating them. Germline V gene data show CDR1 as SGHVS and CDR2 as FNYEAQ. The CDR3 is 15 residues long. CDR3 DNA: TGTGCCAGCAGCAAGGGGTCGGGAACTAATGAAAAACTGTTTTTT. Its protein product is CASSKGSGTNEKLFF.

V and J are TRBV15 and TRBJ2-1, with 8 bases lining up with TRBD2. This CDR3 is 16 amino acids long. With V trimmed by 2 bases and J by 5 bases, 8 bases remained unmatched. The germline CDR1 and CDR2 sequences are LNHNV and YYDKDF (reference sequence). The CDR3 sequence: CATSRPQLAVDNEQFF. The DNA for the CDR3 is TGTGCCACCAGCAGACCTCAACTAGCGGTTGACAATGAGCAGTTCTTC.

J is TRBJ2-2 and V is TRBV7-2, with 9 bases aligning to TRBD1. CDR1 is SGHTA, CDR2 FQGNSA, per germline. CDR3 length equals 15 residues. With V trimmed by 5 bases and J by 5 bases, 6 bases remained unmatched. CDR3 in DNA: TGTGCCAGCAGCGGCACGGGACAGGGTACCGGGGAGCTGTTTTTT. Translated, it gives CASSGTGQGTGELFF.

This clone was counted once. The chain is built from TRBV5-1 and TRBJ1-6; D uncertain. Germline V lookup: CDR1 SGHRS, CDR2 YFSETQ. Trimming took off 2 bases at V and 7 bases at J, with 13 bases between the two ends. This CDR3 contains 15 residues. CDR3 nucleotide sequence: TGCGCCAGCAGCTTCCTACCTACAGAGAATTCACCCCTCCACTTT. This sequence encodes CASSFLPTENSPLHF. The variable domain in full, completed from reference TRBV5-1 and TRBJ1-6, reads KAGVTQTPRYLIKTRGQQVTLSCSPISGHRSVSWYQQTPGQGLQFLFEYFSETQRNKGNFPGRFSGRQFSNSRSEMNVSTLELGDSALYLCASSFLPTENSPLHFGNGTRLTVT.

J is TRBJ1-4 and V is TRBV12-3 or TRBV12-4; D is possibly TRBD1 (5 bases). The V end was cut by 6 bases, the J end by 7 bases, with 12 bases between. The CDR3 spans 13 residues. The CDR3 protein is CASSSRVSEKLFF. The CDR3 DNA reads TGTGCCAGCAGCTCCAGGGTCAGTGAAAAACTGTTTTTT.

The chain uses TRBV5-1 and TRBJ1-1, with D possibly matching TRBD1 (5 bases). Per the germline V gene, CDR1 is SGHRS and CDR2 is YFSETQ. There are 13 residues in the CDR3. Trimming cost V 0 bases and J 6 bases, with 9 bases left between them. As DNA, the CDR3 is TGCGCCAGCAGCTTGGAGGGGCCCTCTGAAGCTTTCTTT. This codes for CASSLEGPSEAFF.

This clone showed up just once. This chain uses TRBV6-4 with TRBJ1-4; D is possibly TRBD1 (5 bases). Trimming shortened V by 10 bases and J by 5 bases, and 17 bases separated the two germline ends. CDR1 and CDR2 from the germline V gene are MRHNA and SNTAGT. This CDR3 is built from 14 residues. The CDR3 coding sequence is TGTGCCACCCGTCGGAGACAGCTAAATGAAAAACTGTTTTTT. Translating it yields CATRRRQLNEKLFF.

The V and J genes are TRBV28 and TRBJ2-7; D unclear. The germline V gene has CDR1 MDHEN and CDR2 SYDVKM. There are 13 residues in the CDR3. Trimming took 6 bases from V and 7 from J, leaving 16 bases between them. The CDR3 DNA sequence: TGTGCCAGCAGCCAACCCGCCACACAGGAGCAGTACTTC. This codes for CASSQPATQEQYF.

The rearrangement uses TRBV10-3 and TRBJ1-2; perhaps TRBD1 as D (5 bases). V gave up 0 bases and J gave up 4 bases, with 9 bases separating them. The CDR3 runs 14 residues. CDR1 and CDR2 from the germline V gene are ENHRY and SYGVKD. As DNA, the CDR3 is TGTGCCATCAGTGAGTCTGGGGGGACCTATGGCTACACCTTC. Protein sequence: CAISESGGTYGYTF.

The chain combines TRBV27 with TRBJ2-1; 9 nucleotides agree with TRBD1. V lost 6 bases to trimming and J lost 4 bases; unmatched junction nucleotides: 7. The CDR3 has 15 amino acids. The V gene's germline CDR1 is MNHEY and CDR2 SMNVEV (reference sequence). The chain's CDR3 is CASRPQTGGYNEQFF. For the CDR3, the DNA is TGTGCCAGCAGACCTCAGACAGGGGGTTACAATGAGCAGTTCTTC.